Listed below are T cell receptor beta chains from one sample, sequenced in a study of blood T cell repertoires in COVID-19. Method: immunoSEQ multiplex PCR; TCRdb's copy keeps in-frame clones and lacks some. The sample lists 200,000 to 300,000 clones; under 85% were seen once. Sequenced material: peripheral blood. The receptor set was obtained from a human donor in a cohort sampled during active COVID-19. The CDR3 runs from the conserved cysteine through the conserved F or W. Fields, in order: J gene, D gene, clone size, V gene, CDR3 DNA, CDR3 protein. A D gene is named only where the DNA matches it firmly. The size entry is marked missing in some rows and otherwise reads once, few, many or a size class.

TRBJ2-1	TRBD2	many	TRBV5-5	TGTGCCAGCAGCTTCTTCGGGGGGGACCACAATGAGCAGTTCTTC	CASSFFGGDHNEQFF
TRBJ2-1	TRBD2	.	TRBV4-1	TGCGCCAGCAGCCAAGTTTACTCGGCGGGAGGGGGGAATGAGCAGTTCTTC	CASSQVYSAGGGNEQFF
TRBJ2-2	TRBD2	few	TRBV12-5	TGTGCTAGTGGTTTGTCACAGGGCTCTAGCGGGGGTTACACCGGGGAGCTGTTTTTT	CASGLSQGSSGGYTGELFF
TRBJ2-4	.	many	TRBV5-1	TGCGCCAGCAGCTTTATGGGGCAGTCCGTAGCCAAAAACATTCAGTACTTC	CASSFMGQSVAKNIQYF
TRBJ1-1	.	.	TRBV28	TGTGCCAGCAGTTTGTTGGACTTCTCGAACACTGAAGCTTTCTTT	CASSLLDFSNTEAFF
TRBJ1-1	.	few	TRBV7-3	TGTGCCAGCAGCTTGAAGAGTGCCGCTGAAGCTTTCTTT	CASSLKSAAEAFF
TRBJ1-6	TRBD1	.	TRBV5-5	TGTGCCAGCAGCTTAGGCCGGGACAGGGGGCTCTCACCCCTCCACTTT	CASSLGRDRGLSPLHF
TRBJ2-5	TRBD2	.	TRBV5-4	TGTGCCAGCAGCCAAGGACTAGCGACGAAAGAGACCCAGTACTTC	CASSQGLATKETQYF
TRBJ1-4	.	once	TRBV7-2	TGTGCCAGCAGGCGTAGACAGATATCGGATGAAAAACTGTTTTTT	CASRRRQISDEKLFF
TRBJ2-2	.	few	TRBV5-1	TGCGCCAGCAGAATTGCGGGGAACACCGGGGAGCTGTTTTTT	CASRIAGNTGELFF
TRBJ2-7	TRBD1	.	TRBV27	TGTGCCAGCAGTCGGACAGGGATCTCCTACGAGCAGTACTTC	CASSRTGISYEQYF
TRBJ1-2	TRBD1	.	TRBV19	TGTGCCAGTAGTCAAAGAGATCGGACAGGACCCAACTATGGCTACACCTTC	CASSQRDRTGPNYGYTF
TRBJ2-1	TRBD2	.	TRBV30	TGTGCCTGGAGTGTACGCGGGGGACTAGCGGGGGCCAAGGAGCAGTTCTTC	CAWSVRGGLAGAKEQFF
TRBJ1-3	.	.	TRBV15	TGTGCCACCAGCTCCCCCCGAGCCTACTCTGGAAACACCATATATTTT	CATSSPRAYSGNTIYF
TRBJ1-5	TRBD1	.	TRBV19	TGTGCCAGTAGCGGGACAGTAAATCAGCCCCAGCATTTT	CASSGTVNQPQHF
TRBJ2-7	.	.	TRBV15	TGTGCCACCAGCAGAGGACACCCAGAGCACGAGCAGTACTTC	CATSRGHPEHEQYF
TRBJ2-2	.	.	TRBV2	TGTGCCAGCAGGCCAGGTCCGAACACCGGGGAGCTGTTTTTT	CASRPGPNTGELFF
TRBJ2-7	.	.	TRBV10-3	TGTGCCATCAGTGGCAACCAGGGGGGTAGCTCCTACGAGCAGTACTTC	CAISGNQGGSSYEQYF
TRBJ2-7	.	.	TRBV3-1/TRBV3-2	TGTGCCAGCAGCCCAATCAGCGGGACATCCTCCTACGAGCAGTACTTC	CASSPISGTSSYEQYF
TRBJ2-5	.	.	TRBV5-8	TGTGCCAGCAGCCCCTACGGTGGGGGGTCAGAGACCCAGTACTTC	CASSPYGGGSETQYF
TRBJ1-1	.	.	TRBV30	TGTGCCTGGGAAAATTCGGGGAAAGCTTTCTTT	CAWENSGKAFF
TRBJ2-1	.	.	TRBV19	TGTGCCAGTAGGACAAAGGCGGGCCCGGTTGGAGAGCAGTTCTTC	CASRTKAGPVGEQFF
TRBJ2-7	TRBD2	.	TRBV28	TGTGCCAGCACCCATCGGACTAGCGGGATCTACGAGCAGTACTTC	CASTHRTSGIYEQYF
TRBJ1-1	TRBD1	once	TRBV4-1	TGCGCCAGCAGCCAAGATGGGACAGGGGCGGACACTGAAGCTTTCTTT	CASSQDGTGADTEAFF
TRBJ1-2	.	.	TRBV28	TGTGCCAGCAGCCCCGGGGGAGACTATGGCTACACCTTC	CASSPGGDYGYTF
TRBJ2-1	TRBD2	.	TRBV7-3	TGTGCCAGCAGCACCGGGACTAGCGGTGAGCAGTTCTTC	CASSTGTSGEQFF
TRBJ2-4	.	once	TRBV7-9	TGTGCCAGCAGCTTAGTGACTCTAGCCAAAAACATTCAGTACTTC	CASSLVTLAKNIQYF
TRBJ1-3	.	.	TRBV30	TGTGCCTGGGGACCAGGAAACACCATATATTTT	CAWGPGNTIYF
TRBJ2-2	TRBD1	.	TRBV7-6	TGTGCCAGCAGCATACGACAGGGGAATATCGGGGAGCTGTTTTTT	CASSIRQGNIGELFF
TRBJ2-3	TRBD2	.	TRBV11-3	TGTGCCAGCAGCTTAGGTGCTAGCGGGGGGGCCGTCGATACGCAGTATTTT	CASSLGASGGAVDTQYF
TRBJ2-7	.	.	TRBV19	TGTGCCAGTAGTATCGGACTCCCCTACGAGCAGTACTTC	CASSIGLPYEQYF
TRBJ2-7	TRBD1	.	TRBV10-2	TGCGCCAGCAGTGAGTCGACGGGTTGGGGACAGGGGGCGTACGAGCAGTACTTC	CASSESTGWGQGAYEQYF
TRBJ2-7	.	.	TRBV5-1	TGCGCCAGCAGCTTGCGCCAGGGAAGGCTGAACGAGCAGTACTTC	CASSLRQGRLNEQYF
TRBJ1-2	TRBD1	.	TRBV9	TGTGCCAGCAGCGTCAGGACAGGGGGCAGCTATGGCTACACCTTC	CASSVRTGGSYGYTF
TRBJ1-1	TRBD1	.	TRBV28	TGTGCCAGCAGTACCCTGGGACAGTTGAACACTGAAGCTTTCTTT	CASSTLGQLNTEAFF
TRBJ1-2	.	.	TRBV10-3	TGTGCCATCAGTCCAGGGGACTATGGCTACACCTTC	CAISPGDYGYTF
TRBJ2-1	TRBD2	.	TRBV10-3	TGTGCCATCAGTGAGTCAGGGACTAGCAGCTGGGATGAGCAGTTCTTC	CAISESGTSSWDEQFF
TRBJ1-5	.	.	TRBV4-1	TGCGCCAGCAGCCCCGGTGGCAATCAGCCCCAGCATTTT	CASSPGGNQPQHF
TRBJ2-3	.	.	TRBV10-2	TGCGCCAGCAGTGAGGGGGCAAAGATCAGCACAGATACGCAGTATTTT	CASSEGAKISTDTQYF
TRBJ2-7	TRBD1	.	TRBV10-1	TGCGCCAGCGGGACAGGGACGTCCGAGCAGTACTTC	CASGTGTSEQYF
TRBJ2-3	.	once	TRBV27	TGTGCCAGCAGGGAGACTAAAAACACAGATACGCAGTATTTT	CASRETKNTDTQYF
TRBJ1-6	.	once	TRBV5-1	TGCGCCAGCAGCTTGGCCGCTGGGGCCGGGAATTCACCCCTCCACTTT	CASSLAAGAGNSPLHF
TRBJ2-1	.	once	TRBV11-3	TGTGCCAGCAGCTTATCGGGGACTCAAAAATACAATGAGCAGTTCTTC	CASSLSGTQKYNEQFF
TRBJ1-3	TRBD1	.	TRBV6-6	TGTGCCAGCAGTCCCGGGACAGGGATGGTCTCTGGAAACACCATATATTTT	CASSPGTGMVSGNTIYF
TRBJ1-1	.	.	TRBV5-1	TGCGCCAGCAGCCCCGGTATGAACACTGAAGCTTTCTTT	CASSPGMNTEAFF
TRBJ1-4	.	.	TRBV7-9	TGTGCCAGCAGCTCCCGGGGGACTAATGAAAAACTGTTTTTT	CASSSRGTNEKLFF
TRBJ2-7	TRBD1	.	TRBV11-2	TGTGCCAGCAGCTCCGGGCCGACAGGGGGCCCCTACGAGCAGTACTTC	CASSSGPTGGPYEQYF
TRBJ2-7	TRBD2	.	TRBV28	TGTGCCAGCAGTTTACGGGGGAGGGGAGCCCACTACGAGCAGTACTTC	CASSLRGRGAHYEQYF
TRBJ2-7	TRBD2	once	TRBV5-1	TGCGCCAGCAGGTCGGGACTAATCTACGAGCAGTACTTC	CASRSGLIYEQYF
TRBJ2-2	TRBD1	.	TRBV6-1	TGTGCCAGCAGTGGCATCGGACAGGGTTTGAACACCGGGGAGCTGTTTTTT	CASSGIGQGLNTGELFF
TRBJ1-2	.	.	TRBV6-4	TGTGCCAGCAGTCACGGACAGAACTATGGCTACACCTTC	CASSHGQNYGYTF
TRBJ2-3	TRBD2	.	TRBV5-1	TGCGCCAGCAGTTCCGGGACTAGCGGTGATGCGCAGTATTTT	CASSSGTSGDAQYF
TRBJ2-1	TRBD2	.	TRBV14	TGTGCCAGCAGCCAAGTATGGGGGGGATCCTACAATGAGCAGTTCTTC	CASSQVWGGSYNEQFF
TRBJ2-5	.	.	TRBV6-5	TGTGCCAGCAGTTACTCCGGAGGGGCGGGGGAGACCCAGTACTTC	CASSYSGGAGETQYF
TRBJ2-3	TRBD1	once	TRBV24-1	TGTGCCACCAGTGACAGGGACAGGGGGGCAGATACGCAGTATTTT	CATSDRDRGADTQYF
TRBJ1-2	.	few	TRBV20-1	TGCAGTGCTAGTAACCAACAGACCTTTTACCTCTATGGCTACACCTTC	CSASNQQTFYLYGYTF
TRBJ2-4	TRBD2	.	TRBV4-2	TGTGCCAGCAGCCAAGATCCCGGGACTAGCGGGGGTATAGCCAAAAACATTCAGTACTTC	CASSQDPGTSGGIAKNIQYF
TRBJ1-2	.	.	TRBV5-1	TGCGCCAGCAGCTCTACGACAGGACGATACGATGGCTACACCTTC	CASSSTTGRYDGYTF
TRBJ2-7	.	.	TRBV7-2	TGTGCCAGCAGCTTAAACTCGGGCTACGAGCAGTACTTC	CASSLNSGYEQYF
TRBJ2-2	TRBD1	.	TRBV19	TGTGCCAGTACCCGGACAGGGATCGACACCGGGGAGCTGTTTTTT	CASTRTGIDTGELFF